A single T cell receptor (beta chain) is shown here with its context. Its antigen is undetermined. This specimen comes from a study of CD8 T cells in ankylosing spondylitis. Study conclusions and caveats: Within peripheral blood, clones linked to disease were CD8+ and relatively rare.

Quantitative 5'-RACE with molecular barcodes was used to make the TCR beta libraries. TCRdb called the 5' RACE reads again in MiXCR, with one record for every CDR3 protein. The sample gives some 300,000 distinct CDR3 sequences, about 20% of which show up once; roughly 3.6% is in the top ten. Material: blood, either unsorted or a sorted T cell fraction (not recorded which). This clonotype was sampled from a female donor with ankylosing spondylitis or in good health (not recorded which).

Written as DNA, the CDR3 is TGCAGTGCTAGGAACCCCAGGGAAGGCGAGCAGTACTTC. Amino acids: CSARNPREGEQYF. The chain has TRBV20-1 and TRBJ2-7; a possible D gene is TRBD1 (5 bases). Germline loops: CDR1 DFQATT, CDR2 SNEGSKA (reference sequence). CDR3 length: 13 residues. Trimming stripped 3 bases from V and 6 bases from J, with 15 bases between.